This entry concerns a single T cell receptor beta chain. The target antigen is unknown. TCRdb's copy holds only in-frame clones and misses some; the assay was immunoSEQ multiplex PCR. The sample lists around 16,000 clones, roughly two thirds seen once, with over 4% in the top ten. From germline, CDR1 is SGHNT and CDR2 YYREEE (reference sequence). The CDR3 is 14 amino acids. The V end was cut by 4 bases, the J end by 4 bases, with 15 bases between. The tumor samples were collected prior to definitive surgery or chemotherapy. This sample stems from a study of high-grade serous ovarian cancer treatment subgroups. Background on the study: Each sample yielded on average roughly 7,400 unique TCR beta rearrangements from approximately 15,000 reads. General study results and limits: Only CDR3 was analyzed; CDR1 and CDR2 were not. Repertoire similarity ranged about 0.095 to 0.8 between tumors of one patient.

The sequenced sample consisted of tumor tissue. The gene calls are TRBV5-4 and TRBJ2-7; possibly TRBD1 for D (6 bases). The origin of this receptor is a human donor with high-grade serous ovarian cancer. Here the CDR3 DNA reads TGTGCCAGCAGCGGTCCGCGGACAGATTACGAGCAGTACTTC. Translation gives CASSGPRTDYEQYF.